These 10 T cell receptor beta chains originate from one sample sequenced in a study of blood T cell repertoires in COVID-19. Data came from immunoSEQ multiplex PCR; TCRdb stores just in-frame clones and leaves some out. Of about 320,000 clones in the sample, about 89% were seen once. The specimen was PBMCs or T cells enriched from blood (not recorded which). These receptor sequences come from a man in his 60s who had recovered from COVID-19.

The chain employs TRBV7-9 and TRBJ2-7; 7 positions agree with TRBD2. Germline V gene data show CDR1 as SEHNR and CDR2 as FQNEAQ (reference sequence). The CDR3 contains 15 residues. V was clipped by 5 bases and J by 3 bases; unmatched bases: 10. CDR3 protein: CASSTGTTPVYEQYF. CDR3 DNA: TGTGCCAGCAGCACCGGGACTACCCCGGTCTACGAGCAGTACTTC.

This clone was counted a single time. The chain has TRBV2 and TRBJ1-4; 8 bases are a match to TRBD1. Germline loops: CDR1 SNHLY, CDR2 FYNNEI. The CDR3 extends over 14 amino acids. Unmatched junction bases numbered 5, after V lost 5 bases and J lost 6 bases. The CDR3 DNA follows: TGTGCCAGCAGTCCACAGGGGGTACATGAAAAACTGTTTTTT. Protein: CASSPQGVHEKLFF. Complete variable domain (other parts from reference TRBV2 and TRBJ1-4): EPEVTQTPSHQVTQMGQEVILRCVPISNHLYFYWYRQILGQKVEFLVSFYNNEISEKSEIFDDQFSVERPDGSNFTLKIRSTKLEDSAMYFCASSPQGVHEKLFFGSGTQLSVL.

This clone was detected a few times. The same CDR3 can be traced to other DNA sequences in this sample. The chain has TRBV7-3 and TRBJ1-1; 7 nucleotides line up with TRBD1. V was clipped by 5 bases and J by 1 base; unmatched bases: 1. CDR1 and CDR2 from the germline V gene are SGHTA and FQGTGA. This CDR3 is built from 13 residues. CDR3 coding DNA: TGTGCCAGCAGCCGGGACAGGAACACTGAAGCTTTCTTT. Amino acids: CASSRDRNTEAFF.

As DNA, the CDR3 is TGCGCCAGCAGCTTGCCGGCGGGAGGCTTGAGCTCCTACGAGCAGTACTTC. Its protein is CASSLPAGGLSSYEQYF. The J gene is TRBJ2-7, the V gene TRBV5-1; TRBD2 aligns across 8 bases. This CDR3 is built from 17 residues. V lost 1 base and J lost 0; bases outside the gene matches: 9. Per the germline V gene, CDR1 is SGHRS and CDR2 is YFSETQ. The complete variable domain, with remaining parts taken from reference TRBV5-1 and TRBJ2-7, reads KAGVTQTPRYLIKTRGQQVTLSCSPISGHRSVSWYQQTPGQGLQFLFEYFSETQRNKGNFPGRFSGRQFSNSRSEMNVSTLELGDSALYLCASSLPAGGLSSYEQYFGPGTRLTVT.

V is TRBV6-5 and J is TRBJ1-3; D remains ambiguous. V was trimmed by 2 bases and J by 2 bases, leaving 10 bases between them. The CDR3 runs 15 residues. Germline assignment: CDR1 MNHEY and CDR2 SVGAGI. The DNA of the CDR3 is TGTGCCAGCAGTTACGCCGGGAGACCTGGAAACACCATATATTTT. Its protein is CASSYAGRPGNTIYF.

The chain is built from TRBV14 and TRBJ1-6, with TRBD1 matching 7 bases. Per germline, CDR1 SGHDN and CDR2 FVKESK. The CDR3 contains 15 residues. J gave up 10 bases and V 1 base, and 7 bases lay outside the gene matches. CDR3 DNA: TGTGCCAGCAGCCAAGGAGGGACAGTTGGCTCACCCCTCCACTTT. This sequence encodes CASSQGGTVGSPLHF.

This chain uses TRBV5-4 with TRBJ1-5, with TRBD1 matching 8 bases. After removal of 4 bases from V and 4 bases from J, the junction contained 13 bases not matched to a gene. The CDR3 extends over 17 amino acids. CDR1 is SGHNT and CDR2 is YYREEE in the germline V gene (reference sequence). CDR3 amino acids: CASSVTQGAGTNQPQHF. CDR3 DNA: TGTGCCAGCAGCGTCACCCAGGGGGCCGGAACAAATCAGCCCCAGCATTTT.

The rearrangement links TRBV7-2 to TRBJ2-5, with D perhaps matching TRBD1 (5 bases). This CDR3 comprises 14 residues. The V and J ends lost 5 bases and 2 bases respectively, with 12 bases between them. The germline V gene has CDR1 SGHTA and CDR2 FQGNSA. CDR3 coding DNA: TGTGCCAGCAGCCAAACCAGGGCACAAGAGACCCAGTACTTC. This gives the protein CASSQTRAQETQYF.

The chain recombines TRBV6-5 with TRBJ1-5, with D possibly TRBD1 on 5 matching bases. Germline CDR1 reads MNHEY; CDR2 reads SVGAGI. The CDR3 contains 15 residues. With 2 bases removed from V and 5 bases from J, the gap between germline ends came to 13 bases. The CDR3 DNA sequence: TGTGCCAGCAGTTACGTTGGAGGGGTCGATCAGCCCCAGCATTTT. Translating it yields CASSYVGGVDQPQHF.

This clone was picked up one time. CDR3 coding DNA: TGTGCCAGCAGCATCGGACTAGCCCTGGTCAATGAGCAGTTCTTC. It specifies CASSIGLALVNEQFF. The V and J genes are TRBV6-5 and TRBJ2-1; 8 positions agree with TRBD2. The CDR3 runs 15 residues. CDR1 is MNHEY, CDR2 SVGAGI, per germline. Trimming took 6 bases from V and 6 from J; bases not matched to a gene: 10.